These T cell receptor beta chains were read from a single sample in a study of blood T cells in healthy people across ages. TCRdb passed the 5' RACE reads through MiXCR, listing each CDR3 protein once. Found here are roughly 1.9 million distinct CDR3 sequences, about 39% of them singletons; the top ten hold 23%. The specimen sequenced was blood. Every receptor here comes from a human donor in good health. CDR3s include the opening cysteine and the closing phenylalanine or tryptophan. The D gene is left open where the match is weak. Expanded clones get a size class; other rows say once, few or many, or leave the size out.

V gene	D gene	clone size	J gene	CDR3 DNA	CDR3 protein
TRBV12-3/TRBV12-4	TRBD1	few	TRBJ1-1	TGTGCCAGCAGTTTCTACAGGGGCACTGAAGCTTTCTTT	CASSFYRGTEAFF
TRBV20-1	TRBD1	-	TRBJ2-1	TGCAGTGCTCCCCGACGGGGGACAGGGGGCGGGAATGAGCAGTTCTTC	CSAPRRGTGGGNEQFF
TRBV5-1	-	-	TRBJ2-1	TGCGCCAGCAGCTTAGAGACTATAAACAATGAGCAGTTCTTC	CASSLETINNEQFF
TRBV12-3/TRBV12-4	-	-	TRBJ2-3	TGTGCCAGCAGTCCTCCGGACATATACACAGATACGCAGTATTTT	CASSPPDIYTDTQYF
TRBV6-6	TRBD2	few	TRBJ2-1	TGTGCCAGCAGCGAACCCGGCGGGGGTAGTGAGCAGTTCTTC	CASSEPGGGSEQFF
TRBV29-1	-	many	TRBJ2-5	TGCAGCGTTGATCGTAGGGCCCTCCAAGAGACCCAGTACTTC	CSVDRRALQETQYF
TRBV10-3	-	-	TRBJ2-4	TGTGCCATCAGTGACCAAGGGGGCATTCAGTACTTC	CAISDQGGIQYF
TRBV24-1	TRBD1	few	TRBJ1-2	TGTGCCACCAGTGACCCCGGGACAGGGACTGGCTACACCTTC	CATSDPGTGTGYTF
TRBV27	-	many	TRBJ2-2	TGTGCCAGCAGTTTGTACACATGGGACGGCGCGACAGGGGAGCTGTTTTTT	CASSLYTWDGATGELFF
TRBV5-1	TRBD1	few	TRBJ2-7	TGCGCCAGCAGCCCTCGGACAGGGGTGGTCGAGCAGTACTTC	CASSPRTGVVEQYF
TRBV7-2	-	-	TRBJ1-5	TGTGCCAGCAGCTTAGCGCGGAACACCAATCAGCCCCAGCATTTT	CASSLARNTNQPQHF
TRBV7-3	-	-	TRBJ2-7	TGTGCCGGCAGCGATTCCCCCACACCAAGCTACGAGCAGTACTTC	CAGSDSPTPSYEQYF
TRBV27	-	few	TRBJ2-3	TGTGCCAGCAGTTCACTGCCCCTCGGAGGGGCAGATACGCAGTATTTT	CASSSLPLGGADTQYF
TRBV6-1	-	few	TRBJ2-2	TGTGCCAGCAGCGCCTACATTACAGGGACATCGAACACCGGGGAGCTGTTTTTT	CASSAYITGTSNTGELFF
TRBV28	-	-	TRBJ1-6	TGTGCCAGCAGTTTCAGGATGGTGCATAATTCACCCCTCCACTTT	CASSFRMVHNSPLHF
TRBV6-2/TRBV6-3	-	-	TRBJ1-6	TGTGCCAGCAACTATCGCAGCGTCAATTCACCCCTCCACTTT	CASNYRSVNSPLHF
TRBV5-1	TRBD2	-	TRBJ2-1	TGCGCCAGCAGCTTGCAACTAGCGGGGGACAATGAGCAGTTCTTC	CASSLQLAGDNEQFF
TRBV6-2/TRBV6-3	-	few	TRBJ2-1	TGTGCCAGCAGTTACGGTGGTAGCCGGTCCTACAATGAGCAGTTCTTC	CASSYGGSRSYNEQFF
TRBV10-3	-	-	TRBJ2-7	TGTGCCATCAGTGACACTACCGGAGGGGGCTACGAGCAGTACTTC	CAISDTTGGGYEQYF
TRBV29-1	TRBD1	few	TRBJ1-4	TGCAGCGTTGCCGAGGGGGCGTTTGAAAAACTGTTTTTT	CSVAEGAFEKLFF
TRBV7-2	TRBD2	once	TRBJ2-3	TGTGCCAGCAGCTTATCTAGCGGGGATAGCACAGATACGCAGTATTTT	CASSLSSGDSTDTQYF
TRBV5-1	TRBD1	-	TRBJ1-4	TGCGCCAGCAGCGCTGACAGGGGACCTAATGAAAAACTGTTTTTT	CASSADRGPNEKLFF
TRBV20-1	-	-	TRBJ1-1	TGCAGTGCTAGAAGTGTCACCGGAGAGACTGAAGCTTTCTTT	CSARSVTGETEAFF
TRBV9	TRBD2	few	TRBJ2-1	TGTGCCAGCAGCGTAGAACTGCGGGGGACTGACAATGAGCAGTTCTTC	CASSVELRGTDNEQFF
TRBV2	TRBD1	-	TRBJ1-2	TGTGCCAGCAGTAACACAGGGGGCGACTATGGCTACACCTTC	CASSNTGGDYGYTF
TRBV7-2	-	-	TRBJ2-7	TGTGCCAGCAGCTTAGAGGCAGTAGGGATAAGGGAGCAGTACTTC	CASSLEAVGIREQYF
TRBV29-1	-	few	TRBJ2-3	TGCAGCGTTAAGATGGGGGTGAGCACAGATACGCAGTATTTT	CSVKMGVSTDTQYF
TRBV29-1	TRBD1	-	TRBJ1-2	TGCAGCGTTGAAAGCCTAGACCGGGACAGGGCAGTAGACTATGGCTACACCTTC	CSVESLDRDRAVDYGYTF
TRBV20-1	-	-	TRBJ2-5	TGCAGTGCTAGAGCGGGGGGCGTCGGGGAGACCCAGTACTTC	CSARAGGVGETQYF
TRBV5-6	TRBD1	-	TRBJ2-2	TGTGCCAGCAGCTTTGGACCAGGGGGAACCACCGGGGAGCTGTTTTTT	CASSFGPGGTTGELFF
TRBV28	TRBD2	-	TRBJ2-5	TGTGCCAGCAGCCCCCCCCGGCGGGGGGGCCAAGAGACCCAGTACTTC	CASSPPRRGGQETQYF
TRBV7-9	-	-	TRBJ2-5	TGTGCCAGCAGCTTAGATGGGAGACCTCAAGAGACCCAGTACTTC	CASSLDGRPQETQYF
TRBV11-3	-	-	TRBJ1-1	TGTGCCAGCAAACAGGGCTCTGAAGCTTTCTTT	CASKQGSEAFF
TRBV7-2	-	-	TRBJ2-5	TGTGCCAGCAGCTTAGTGTACTCCCAAGAGACCCAGTACTTC	CASSLVYSQETQYF
TRBV18	-	-	TRBJ1-2	TGTGCCAGCTCACCACCTGGGGACACCCTCTATGGCTACACCTTC	CASSPPGDTLYGYTF
TRBV20-1	TRBD1	-	TRBJ2-7	TGCAGTGCGGAGTGGACAGGCTACGAGCAGTACTTC	CSAEWTGYEQYF
TRBV20-1	-	-	TRBJ2-3	TGCAGCAAACTCCAAGATACGCAGTATTTT	CSKLQDTQYF
TRBV29-1	-	-	TRBJ1-1	TGCAGCGTTGCTTTAAAGAAGACGGACGGGATCGAAGCTTTCTTT	CSVALKKTDGIEAFF
TRBV5-5	-	-	TRBJ2-7	TGTGCCAGCAGCATCATCCCAGATTCCCGGAACGAGCAGTACTTC	CASSIIPDSRNEQYF
TRBV7-3	-	-	TRBJ2-7	TGTGCCAGCAGCTTATTGCCAGGGTCCTACGAGCAGTACTTC	CASSLLPGSYEQYF
TRBV27	-	-	TRBJ1-2	TGTGCCAGCAGTCTCATCCCGGCAGGGAGTAATGGCTACACCTTC	CASSLIPAGSNGYTF